Listed below are T cell receptor beta chains from one sample, sequenced in a study of identifying expanded T cells in peripheral blood. Repertoires were generated with immunoSEQ multiplex PCR, while TCRdb's copy carries only in-frame clones and drops some. The repertoire holds approximately 75,000 clones, almost 90% seen once, with around 3.3% in the top ten. Sequencing input: blood. These receptors all come from a person aged 18-69 years in good health. Both conserved end residues are trimmed from each CDR3. A D gene is named only where the DNA matches it firmly. Clone size appears in some rows only: once, few, many, or a class for an expanded clone.

j_gene	d_gene	v_gene	abundance	CDR3aa
TRBJ1-2	-	TRBV7-2	-	ASSTNSRSGYT
TRBJ1-1	-	TRBV6-5	-	ASSYRGDTEAF
TRBJ2-3	TRBD1	TRBV13	-	ASSLVRDREERTDTQY
TRBJ1-1	-	TRBV2	-	ASTEDMNTEAF
TRBJ2-7	-	TRBV11-2	-	ASRQTGGDYEQY
TRBJ1-3	-	TRBV28	-	ASSLGGALGNTIY
TRBJ2-7	-	TRBV5-5	-	ASSLRTAGELWYEQY
TRBJ2-1	-	TRBV28	-	ASSLRPPYNEQF
TRBJ2-7	-	TRBV11-2	-	ASSYNRDGYEQY
TRBJ1-5	-	TRBV5-8	-	ASSLADSYQPQH
TRBJ2-7	-	TRBV5-6	-	ASSPGGAQTYEQY
TRBJ2-7	-	TRBV27	-	ASSLGTRGFYEQY
TRBJ2-3	-	TRBV27	-	ASSPAAGISTDTQY
TRBJ2-1	TRBD2	TRBV29-1	few	SARRLAGDEQF
TRBJ1-1	-	TRBV5-1	-	ASSRTSTENTEAF
TRBJ2-3	TRBD1	TRBV9	-	ASSARQGGTDTQY
TRBJ1-1	-	TRBV12-5	-	ASGLFPLQNTEAF
TRBJ1-6	TRBD1	TRBV27	-	ASSFAGGFNSPLH
TRBJ1-1	-	TRBV18	-	ASSPSRQAPEAF
TRBJ2-7	TRBD1	TRBV25-1	-	ASSGQGGGYEQY
TRBJ2-1	TRBD2	TRBV7-9	-	ASSILAGEVEQF
TRBJ1-1	-	TRBV4-3	once	ASSQDWRRVE
TRBJ1-2	TRBD1	TRBV18	-	ASSTGTGDGYT
TRBJ2-3	-	TRBV18	-	ASSQSGADTQY
TRBJ1-1	-	TRBV4-3	-	ASSQTVMNTEAF
TRBJ1-5	-	TRBV12-5	-	ASGLVLLGRERGQPQH
TRBJ2-7	-	TRBV30	-	AWSSGGGYEQY
TRBJ2-5	-	TRBV2	-	ASSSLGAGGETQY
TRBJ2-6	-	TRBV5-5	-	ASSAGDPYYSGANVLT
TRBJ1-2	-	TRBV28	-	ASSLVQGGYGYT
TRBJ1-1	-	TRBV10-2	-	ASMGRGATEAF
TRBJ2-1	-	TRBV11-3	-	ASSKQNSPGDNEQF
TRBJ2-7	TRBD2	TRBV11-3	-	ASSLDGGREQY
TRBJ2-2	-	TRBV6-4	-	ASSRSPGGDNTGELF
TRBJ1-2	TRBD1	TRBV10-3	-	AIRWQTGNYGYT
TRBJ2-7	TRBD2	TRBV28	-	ASSSLAGSGYEQY
TRBJ2-1	-	TRBV10-2	-	ASGDIPYNEQF
TRBJ2-5	TRBD2	TRBV19	-	ASSGLAGGPEETQY
TRBJ1-2	TRBD1	TRBV9	-	ASSDRDRGVDGHT
TRBJ2-1	-	TRBV30	-	AWKPGLKGSYNEQF
TRBJ2-7	TRBD1	TRBV5-6	-	ASSSGQGLGQY
TRBJ2-3	TRBD2	TRBV29-1	-	SGDRGGTDTQY
TRBJ2-7	-	TRBV7-8	-	ASSPMGAKAYEQY
TRBJ2-1	-	TRBV7-2	-	ASSLPGSLEQF
TRBJ1-5	TRBD1	TRBV7-6	-	ASSPGQAPSNQPQH
TRBJ2-1	-	TRBV2	-	ASSSKGDNEQF
TRBJ2-3	TRBD2	TRBV5-1	-	ASSTGLAGGYNTDTQY
TRBJ2-3	-	TRBV7-2	-	ASRRGDTQY
TRBJ1-1	-	TRBV18	once	ASSPPVMNTEAF
TRBJ2-3	-	TRBV28	-	ASSLPGTDTQY
TRBJ2-7	-	TRBV28	-	ASSPAGTPREQY
TRBJ2-3	TRBD2	TRBV28	-	ASSLAGGPQTDTQY
TRBJ2-5	TRBD2	TRBV7-2	few	ASSVSGGQETQY
TRBJ1-3	-	TRBV7-2	-	ASSLSGTGNTIY
TRBJ2-3	TRBD2	TRBV7-2	-	ASSIAGGLTDTQY
TRBJ1-5	TRBD1	TRBV10-3	-	AISETPGTGDYNQPQH
TRBJ2-2	-	TRBV6-1	-	ASIFGANTGELF
TRBJ2-3	-	TRBV11-3	-	ASSLASSTDTQY
TRBJ1-2	-	TRBV28	-	ASSLQGGTGGYT
TRBJ2-7	TRBD2	TRBV5-1	-	ASSSTGTSAYEQY